The 24 T cell receptor beta chains listed next were all sequenced from one sample in a study of regulatory T cells in long-lasting Graves disease. Time point given: newly diagnosed GD, antithyroid drugs for less than 3 months. RNA extracted from PBMCs served as the sequencing template. Through Arm-PCR of CDR3 regions and iRepertoire HTBI primers, TCR beta libraries were built. In TCRdb, the multiplex PCR reads were re-called with MiXCR into one record per CDR3 protein. The sample contains 250,000 to 300,000 distinct CDR3 sequences, approximately 18% of which appear only once. The sample also formed part of further work on T cells in Graves' hyperthyroidism and ophthalmopathy.

Source: peripheral blood mononuclear cells (PBMCs), taken at new diagnosis, from a patient treated with antithyroid drugs. These receptors originate from a woman aged 25 to 39 with Graves disease.

This clonotype was counted ten times or more. The CDR3 region is CASSLAVQVQETQYF. In DNA, the CDR3 is TGCGCCAGCAGCTTGGCCGTACAGGTTCAAGAGACCCAGTACTTC. The chain carries TRBV5-1 and TRBJ2-5; D perhaps matches TRBD1 (5 bases). The CDR3 runs to 15 residues. From germline, CDR1 is SGHRS and CDR2 YFSETQ. Trimming stripped 0 bases from V and 2 bases from J, with 11 bases between.

V gene TRBV12-3 or TRBV12-4 combines with J gene TRBJ2-5; 8 bases match TRBD1. This CDR3 region has 13 residues. V trimming: 8 bases; J trimming: 1 base; junction bases outside the gene matches: 3. CDR3 residues: CASGGTGQETQYF. CDR3 DNA sequence: TGTGCCAGCGGCGGGACAGGCCAAGAGACCCAGTACTTC.

A note on this clonotype: This may arise from a read error, as a much more abundant clone is one base away. The conserved phenylalanine or tryptophan is not found at the CDR3 terminus, so this likely reflects a read error. The rearrangement joins TRBV9 to TRBJ2-5, with no clear D. V lost 3 bases and J lost 1, with 7 bases in between. CDR3 length: 13 residues. Germline CDR1 reads SGDLS; CDR2 reads YYNGEE. The CDR3 DNA reads TGTGCCAGCAGCGGCGGATCCCAAGAGACCCAGTACTCC. Amino acid sequence: CASSGGSQETQYS.

Many counts were recorded for this clonotype. The V and J genes are TRBV2 and TRBJ1-2; 8 bases align to TRBD1. Germline loops: CDR1 SNHLY, CDR2 FYNNEI. The CDR3 is 12 residues long. V lost 7 bases, J lost 5 bases, and 3 bases stayed unmatched. CDR3 bases: TGTGCCAGCATACAGGGGGGGTATGGCTACACCTTC. Translated: CASIQGGYGYTF.

This clonotype was found a few times. A single base separates this from a much larger clone, so it may be a read error. The rearrangement joins TRBV5-5 to TRBJ2-5; D may be TRBD2 (5 bases). V lost 0 bases, J lost 1 base, and 10 bases lay in between. CDR1 is SGHKS, CDR2 YYEKEE, per germline (reference sequence). This CDR3 spans 15 amino acids. This CDR3 is CASSLAGISQETQYF. CDR3 bases: TGTGCCAGCAGCTTGGCCGGGATTAGCCAAGAGACCCAGTACTTC.

V is TRBV2 and J is TRBJ2-1, with 10 bases lining up with TRBD2. This CDR3 spans 12 amino acids. The J segment lost 10 bases and the V segment lost 5 bases, leaving 2 bases of the junction unmatched. Germline assignment: CDR1 SNHLY and CDR2 FYNNEI. The CDR3 sequence is CASSFSGGEQFF. In nucleotides, the CDR3 is TGTGCCAGCAGTTTTAGCGGGGGGGAGCAGTTCTTC.

The rearrangement uses TRBV4-1 and TRBJ1-1; 9 nucleotides line up with TRBD1. The CDR3 has 17 residues. Germline CDR1 and CDR2: MGHRA and YSYEKL. V shed 6 bases and J 3 bases; nucleotides not matched to a gene: 14. The CDR3 bases are TGCGCCAGCAGGCGTCCGGGACAGGGCAGGCGGGACACTGAAGCTTTCTTT. Encoded protein: CASRRPGQGRRDTEAFF.

This clonotype was detected ten times or more. The gene calls are TRBV6-1 and TRBJ1-2; no firm D call. Germline CDR1 MNHNS, CDR2 SASEGT. This CDR3 contains 14 residues. V was shortened by 5 bases and J by 4 bases, with 14 bases between the two germline ends. CDR3 nucleotide sequence: TGTGCCAGCAGTCTCTCGCCCTGGGGCTATGGCTACACCTTC. It specifies CASSLSPWGYGYTF.

As to this clonotype: This may stem from a read error, because a much larger clone lies one nucleotide away. This chain connects TRBV5-5 to TRBJ1-2, with 7 bases fitting TRBD1. The CDR3 consists of 14 residues. Germline CDR1 SGHKS, CDR2 YYEKEE (reference sequence). The CDR3 region is CVSSGGQRNYGYTF. CDR3 bases: TGTGTCAGCAGCGGGGGACAGCGTAACTATGGCTACACCTTC. The full variable domain, rest sourced from reference TRBV5-5 and TRBJ1-2, is DAGVTQSPTHLIKTRGQQVTLRCSPISGHKSVSWYQQVLGQGPQFIFQYYEKEERGRGNFPDRFSARQFPNYSSELNVNALLLGDSALYLCVSSGGQRNYGYTFGSGTRLTVV.

There are many counts of this clonotype. The V and J genes are TRBV18 and TRBJ2-7; possibly TRBD2 for D (5 bases). V was trimmed by 3 bases and J by 2 bases, leaving 14 bases between them. Per germline, CDR1 KGHSH and CDR2 LQKENI. The CDR3 runs 15 residues. The CDR3 reads CASSPQWGETYEQYF. CDR3 sequence (DNA): TGTGCCAGCTCACCGCAGTGGGGAGAGACCTACGAGCAGTACTTC.

The table lists this clonotype with many counts. The chain combines TRBV2 with TRBJ1-2; D ambiguous. The V gene's germline CDR1 is SNHLY and CDR2 FYNNEI. The CDR3 length is 10 residues. V lost 7 bases to trimming and J lost 6 bases, with 6 bases between them. The CDR3 DNA reads as TGTGCCAGCACCAGAGATGGCTACACCTTC. Translated: CASTRDGYTF.

The rearrangement links TRBV11-1 to TRBJ2-1; D is ambiguous. CDR1 SGHAT and CDR2 FQDESV come from the germline V gene (reference sequence). V lost 2 bases, J lost 8 bases, and 13 bases lay in between. This CDR3 comprises 14 residues. The CDR3 protein is CASSLRMPSDEQFF. Here the CDR3 DNA reads TGTGCCAGCAGCTTAAGGATGCCTTCGGATGAGCAGTTCTTC.

This clonotype was found many times. The chain joins TRBV7-9 to TRBJ1-3; D may be TRBD1 (6 bases). This CDR3 has 19 amino acids. The V gene's germline CDR1 is SEHNR and CDR2 FQNEAQ (reference sequence). V was pared by 2 bases and J by 4 bases, with 24 bases between. The CDR3 sequence: CASSLSYIQGRSSGNTIYF. CDR3 in DNA: TGTGCCAGCAGCTTATCATACATACAGGGAAGGTCCTCCGGAAACACCATATATTTT.

A few counts support this clonotype. Since no conserved phenylalanine or tryptophan closes the CDR3, a read error is the likely cause. The V call is TRBV27, the J call TRBJ1-5, with D possibly TRBD1 on 6 matching bases. Germline V CDR1 and CDR2: MNHEY, SMNVEV (reference sequence). The CDR3 sequence is 13 residues long. V was trimmed by 7 bases and J by 7 bases, leaving 14 bases between them. CDR3 bases: TGTGCCAGCAACCGGGGGGGGGGCCAGCCCCAGCATTCT. The encoded protein is CASNRGGGQPQHS.

In its sample, this clonotype was seen many times. J is TRBJ1-2 and V is TRBV12-5, with no clear D. CDR3 size: 12 residues. Germline CDR1 LGHNT, CDR2 FRNRAP. V was clipped by 0 bases and J by 11 bases, with 10 bases between them. The chain's CDR3 is CASGLVHGLYTF. CDR3 in DNA: TGTGCTAGTGGTTTGGTACATGGGTTGTACACCTTC.

This sequence joins TRBV6-5 and TRBJ2-3; D uncertain. Trimming cost V 0 bases and J 1 base, with 5 bases left between them. There are 14 residues in the CDR3. CDR1 MNHEY and CDR2 SVGAGI come from the germline V gene. Here the CDR3 reads CASSYSSRTDTQYF. The DNA of the CDR3 is TGTGCCAGCAGTTACTCGTCCCGCACAGATACGCAGTATTTT.

This clonotype was detected a few times. V is TRBV28 and J is TRBJ2-5, with D possibly being TRBD1 or TRBD2 (6 bases each). The length of the CDR3 is 17 residues. V was trimmed by 5 bases and J by 5 bases, leaving 24 bases between them. Germline V lookup: CDR1 MDHEN, CDR2 SYDVKM. Here the CDR3 DNA reads TGTGCCAGCAGTCCGGCCTATGGGGGGCCGCTCACGGAGACCCAGTACTTC. Encoded protein: CASSPAYGGPLTETQYF. Full variable domain (remainder filled in from reference TRBV28 and TRBJ2-5): DVKVTQSSRYLVKRTGEKVFLECVQDMDHENMFWYRQDPGLGLRLIYFSYDVKMKEKGDIPEGYSVSREKKERFSLILESASTNQTSMYLCASSPAYGGPLTETQYFGPGTRLLVL.

This sequence joins TRBV12-3 or TRBV12-4 and TRBJ2-7, with 12 positions matching TRBD2. Trimming removed 6 bases from V and 2 bases from J; junction bases left unmatched: 5. The CDR3 sequence is 15 residues long. The DNA for the CDR3 is TGTGCCAGCAGACTAGCGGGGGGATCACCCTACGAGCAGTACTTC. Protein sequence: CASRLAGGSPYEQYF.

This clonotype showed up many times. The chain is built from TRBV6-1 and TRBJ1-2; D ambiguous. CDR3 length: 13 amino acids. Germline V gene data show CDR1 as MNHNS and CDR2 as SASEGT. Deletions cut 6 bases from V and 0 bases from J, with 8 bases between. The DNA for the CDR3 is TGTGCCAGCAGGCAGAACTCTAACTATGGCTACACCTTC. This gives the protein CASRQNSNYGYTF.

This clonotype showed up many times. This chain links TRBV4-1 with TRBJ2-3, with D perhaps given as TRBD1 or TRBD2 (5 bases each). Germline V gene lookup returns CDR1 MGHRA and CDR2 YSYEKL. V was trimmed by 2 bases and J by 5 bases, leaving 14 bases between them. The CDR3 loop spans 15 amino acids. CDR3 region: CASSQPGTAKDTQYF. The CDR3 DNA sequence: TGCGCCAGCAGCCAACCCGGGACCGCGAAAGATACGCAGTATTTT.

This clonotype was seen repeatedly, ten times or more. The J gene is TRBJ1-5, the V gene TRBV18; 7 positions agree with TRBD1. V dropped 3 bases and J dropped 6; count of bases not matched to a gene: 8. This CDR3 is 15 amino acids long. From germline, CDR1 is KGHSH and CDR2 LQKENI. CDR3 nucleotides: TGTGCCAGCTCACCGACAGGGCGGCCGGCTCAGCCCCAGCATTTT. Translation gives CASSPTGRPAQPQHF. Together with reference TRBV18 and TRBJ1-5, the CDR3 gives the full variable domain: NAGVMQNPRHLVRRRGQEARLRCSPMKGHSHVYWYRQLPEEGLKFMVYLQKENIIDESGMPKERFSAEFPKEGPSILRIQQVVRGDSAAYFCASSPTGRPAQPQHFGDGTRLSIL.

This clonotype was recorded at least ten times. V usage is TRBV27 and J usage is TRBJ1-2; 9 nucleotides agree with TRBD1. This CDR3 is built from 15 residues. Trimming took 4 bases from V and 2 from J; bases not matched to a gene: 5. Germline loops: CDR1 MNHEY, CDR2 SMNVEV (reference sequence). CDR3 sequence (DNA): TGTGCCAGCAGTTCCTCAGGACAGGGGAACTATGGCTACACCTTC. Amino acid sequence: CASSSSGQGNYGYTF.

In this sample, this clonotype turned up many times. The chain recombines TRBV18 with TRBJ1-2, with TRBD1 as a possible D gene (6 bases). The germline V and J ends were trimmed by 3 bases and 6 bases, with 17 bases remaining between them. This CDR3 spans 15 amino acids. Germline V lookup: CDR1 KGHSH, CDR2 LQKENI. The CDR3 spells CASSPNRDKWDGYTF. As DNA, the CDR3 is TGTGCCAGCTCACCGAACCGGGACAAATGGGATGGCTACACCTTC.

This rearrangement joins TRBV19 to TRBJ2-3, with D perhaps TRBD2 (6 bases). Looked up from germline, CDR1 is LNHDA and CDR2 is SQIVND (reference sequence). This CDR3 contains 13 residues. V was cut by 6 bases and J by 3 bases, with 10 bases left in between. The CDR3 DNA follows: TGTGCCAGTAGCCGGGAGTTTACAGATACGCAGTATTTT. Translating gives CASSREFTDTQYF.